This T cell receptor beta chain was observed in a study of blood T cells in healthy people across ages. Sample-barcoded 5' priming and a J-beta primer mix drove a second PCR of roughly 6 to 12 cycles. A single record per CDR3 protein comes from TCRdb applying MiXCR to the 5' RACE reads. In the table there are around 320,000 distinct CDR3 sequences, 25% to 30% of which are singletons. This clonotype was found a few times. V dropped 5 bases and J dropped 1 base, with 14 bases sitting between them. In germline, CDR1 is SGHAT, CDR2 FQNNGV. The CDR3 loop spans 15 amino acids. Investigators took approximately 10 milliliters of peripheral blood from every donor. Isolating PBMCs gave at least 6 million of these cells per sample.

This sequence joins TRBV11-2 and TRBJ2-5, with D possibly TRBD2 on 6 matching bases. The sequence derives from a woman in her 70s in good health. Specimen: blood. CDR3 sequence (DNA): TGTGCCAGCAGCCCGGGACTGCCGCCCCAAGAGACCCAGTACTTC. Translated: CASSPGLPPQETQYF.